The 31 T cell receptor beta chains listed next were all sequenced from one sample in a study of T cells in Graves' hyperthyroidism and ophthalmopathy. RNA transcripts provided the source from which TCR beta CDR3 regions were amplified. An initial round of RT-PCR targeting the TCR CDR3 relied on the HTBI primer set. TCRdb reanalysed the multiplex PCR reads using MiXCR and keeps one entry per CDR3 protein. The sample has under 400,000 distinct CDR3 sequences; 11% to 15% are singletons. What was sequenced was blood. All receptors come from a woman in her sixties or seventies with Graves' hyperthyroidism.

This clonotype was recorded a few times. This chain joins TRBV6-2 or TRBV6-3 and TRBJ2-3; 13 nucleotides line up with TRBD2. CDR1 and CDR2 from the germline V gene are MNHEY and SVGEGT. The CDR3 has 16 residues. V trimming: 5 bases; J trimming: 4 bases; junction bases outside the gene matches: 6. CDR3 region: CASSRLAGGRADTQYF. DNA for the CDR3: TGTGCCAGCAGTCGACTAGCGGGAGGCAGGGCAGATACGCAGTATTTT.

Ten or more counts support this clonotype. The gene calls are TRBV11-3 and TRBJ2-2, with 10 nucleotides matching TRBD2. There are 17 residues in the CDR3. The V segment lost 0 bases and the J segment 2 bases; nucleotides outside the gene matches: 3. CDR1 is SGHNT and CDR2 is YENEEA in the germline V gene. DNA for the CDR3: TGTGCCAGCAGCTTAGAACTAGCGGGACCAAACACCGGGGAGCTGTTTTTT. Protein sequence: CASSLELAGPNTGELFF.

This clonotype was seen ten or more times. The chain employs TRBV18 and TRBJ2-7, with a possible D match to TRBD2 (5 bases). V lost 5 bases and J 5 bases, leaving 16 bases between the germline ends. The CDR3 runs to 14 residues. The germline V gene has CDR1 KGHSH and CDR2 LQKENI. CDR3 DNA: TGTGCCAGCTCAGTTATGAGGGATCCCAACGAGCAGTACTTC. It codes for CASSVMRDPNEQYF. Drawing the rest from reference TRBV18 and TRBJ2-7, the complete variable domain is NAGVMQNPRHLVRRRGQEARLRCSPMKGHSHVYWYRQLPEEGLKFMVYLQKENIIDESGMPKERFSAEFPKEGPSILRIQQVVRGDSAAYFCASSVMRDPNEQYFGPGTRLTVT.

V gene TRBV6-1 combines with J gene TRBJ2-7; D is perhaps TRBD1 (7 bases). This CDR3 is built from 14 residues. Germline V gene lookup returns CDR1 MNHNS and CDR2 SASEGT. V was shortened by 5 bases and J by 3 bases, with 14 bases between the two germline ends. The CDR3 nucleotides are TGTGCCAGCAGTAAGGACAGGCGGGACTACGAGCAGTACTTC. Its protein product is CASSKDRRDYEQYF.

This clonotype came up many times. The V gene is TRBV29-1, the J gene TRBJ2-3, with TRBD1 as a possible D gene (5 bases). Deletions cut 2 bases from V and 6 bases from J, with 12 bases between. Germline V gives CDR1 SQVTM, CDR2 ANQGSEA. This CDR3 contains 13 residues. The CDR3 region has the DNA TGCAGCGTTGAAAGACAGCGTGGGGATACGCAGTATTTT. Translation: CSVERQRGDTQYF.

The gene calls are TRBV29-1 and TRBJ1-4, with D possibly being TRBD1 (6 bases). Germline V lookup: CDR1 SQVTM, CDR2 ANQGSEA. V lost 2 bases to trimming and J lost 8 bases, with 9 bases between them. This CDR3 has 12 residues. The CDR3 reads CSVERGQEKLFF. In DNA form, the CDR3 reads TGCAGCGTTGAAAGGGGACAAGAAAAACTGTTTTTT. The whole variable domain, remainder taken from reference TRBV29-1 and TRBJ1-4, is SAVISQKPSRDICQRGTSLTIQCQVDSQVTMMFWYRQQPGQSLTLIATANQGSEATYESGFVIDKFPISRPNLTFSTLTVSNMSPEDSSIYLCSVERGQEKLFFGSGTQLSVL.

A few counts support this clonotype. The chain joins TRBV20-1 to TRBJ2-7; D is unresolved. V lost 0 bases to trimming and J lost 7 bases, with 10 bases between them. This CDR3 region has 12 residues. CDR1 is DFQATT, CDR2 SNEGSKA, per germline (reference sequence). DNA of the CDR3: TGCAGTGCTAGAGACGGTCTCACTGAGCAGTACTTC. Protein product: CSARDGLTEQYF.

This clonotype came up once. This may arise from a read error, as a much more abundant clone is one base away. V is TRBV12-3 or TRBV12-4 and J is TRBJ2-3, with a weak D call TRBD2 (5 bases). V gave up 4 bases and J gave up 2 bases, with 13 bases separating them. The CDR3 runs to 15 residues. The CDR3 is CASSSFVGVTDTQYF. The CDR3 DNA follows: TGTGCCAGCAGTTCCTTCGTCGGGGTCACAGATACGCAGTATTTT.

This clonotype came up many times. V gene TRBV27 combines with J gene TRBJ2-3; D tentatively fits TRBD1 or TRBD2 (5 bases each). This CDR3 has 16 residues. CDR1 is MNHEY and CDR2 is SMNVEV in the germline V gene (reference sequence). With 5 bases removed from V and 8 bases from J, the gap between germline ends came to 23 bases. The CDR3 bases are TGTGCCAGCAGTACCCGGGGCGGCCCTATTACCGGTACGCAGTATTTT. Translation gives CASSTRGGPITGTQYF.

This clonotype was picked up many times. The chain employs TRBV2 and TRBJ2-7; 7 bases agree with TRBD2. J was trimmed by 0 bases and V by 10 bases; bases with no gene match: 9. The germline V gene encodes CDR1 SNHLY and CDR2 FYNNEI. The CDR3 length is 14 residues. The CDR3 DNA sequence: TGTGCCATCAGAACCCGGGACTACTCCTACGAGCAGTACTTC. Protein: CAIRTRDYSYEQYF.

Many counts were recorded for this clonotype. J is TRBJ2-7 and V is TRBV4-1, with TRBD2 matching 13 bases. In germline, CDR1 is MGHRA, CDR2 YSYEKL. After removal of 4 bases from V and 6 bases from J, the junction contained 12 bases not matched to a gene. The CDR3 has 17 amino acids. CDR3 region: CASSRLSGLAGAAEQYF. The CDR3 nucleotides read TGCGCCAGCAGCCGCTTATCTGGACTAGCGGGAGCCGCCGAGCAGTACTTC.

This clonotype showed up just a few times. The rearrangement links TRBV6-2 or TRBV6-3 to TRBJ1-4; 7 positions agree with TRBD1. V shed 5 bases, J shed 7 bases, and the junction held 7 bases outside the gene matches. Germline V CDR1 and CDR2: MNHEY, SVGEGT. The CDR3 has 14 amino acids. DNA of the CDR3: TGTGCCAGCAGTCGGGACAGCGGTGGTGAAAAACTGTTTTTT. Its translation: CASSRDSGGEKLFF.

Many counts were recorded for this clonotype. The rearrangement joins TRBV2 to TRBJ1-1; D gene ambiguous. The V gene's germline CDR1 is SNHLY and CDR2 FYNNEI. V gave up 8 bases and J gave up 3 bases, with 13 bases separating them. The length of the CDR3 is 13 residues. CDR3 DNA sequence: TGTGCCAGCCGCCGTCGTTCGGACACTGAAGCTTTCTTT. It translates to CASRRRSDTEAFF.

This clonotype was seen more than once but under ten times. The chain is built from TRBV6-1 and TRBJ1-1; 7 bases align to TRBD1. The V gene end was trimmed by 4 bases and the J gene end by 4 bases; junction bases not matched to a gene: 9. The CDR3 is 15 residues long. Germline values: CDR1 MNHNS, CDR2 SASEGT. CDR3 residues: CASSGQGGSATEAFF. The CDR3 DNA follows: TGTGCCAGCAGTGGCCAGGGGGGGTCGGCCACTGAAGCTTTCTTT.

The table lists this clonotype with many counts. The gene calls are TRBV6-1 and TRBJ2-2; TRBD1 matches at 7 bases. This CDR3 has 14 residues. Germline CDR1 reads MNHNS; CDR2 reads SASEGT. V dropped 6 bases and J dropped 5; count of bases not matched to a gene: 6. The CDR3 DNA is TGTGCCAGCAGAGGGACAGTTCCAACCGGGGAGCTGTTTTTT. Translation gives CASRGTVPTGELFF.

Remarks on this clonotype: This clone may be a read error of a much larger clone one base away. The chain has TRBV7-2 and TRBJ2-7, with D unresolved. This CDR3 is built from 14 residues. Per germline, CDR1 SGHTA and CDR2 FQGNSA. V was cut by 4 bases and J by 2 bases, with 12 bases left in between. The CDR3 nucleotides read TGTACCAGCAGCTCCGGCCCAGTGACCTACGAGCAGTACTTC. This codes for CTSSSGPVTYEQYF.

This chain connects TRBV10-3 to TRBJ2-7; D is undetermined. Germline CDR1 reads ENHRY; CDR2 reads SYGVKD. This CDR3 region has 12 residues. The ends were cut back, 0 bases at V and 6 bases at J, with 6 bases in the middle. The CDR3 spells CAISESPFEQYF. The CDR3 DNA is TGTGCCATCAGTGAGTCGCCTTTCGAGCAGTACTTC.

With regard to this clonotype: This could be a read error, since a much larger clone is one nucleotide away. The rearrangement joins TRBV3-1 to TRBJ2-3, with TRBD2 identical over 13 bases. Germline V CDR1 and CDR2: LGHDT, YNNKEL (reference sequence). The CDR3 length is 16 residues. The CDR3: CASSLWTSGSTNTQYF. CDR3 coding DNA: TGTGCCAGCAGCCTATGGACTAGCGGGAGCACAAATACGCAGTATTTT.

As concerns this clonotype: A much bigger clone sits one base away, suggesting this may be a read error. The chain has TRBV6-5 and TRBJ1-2; 8 bases align to TRBD1. Germline CDR1 reads MNHEY; CDR2 reads SVGAGI. The CDR3 has 16 amino acids. In DNA, the CDR3 is TGTGCCCGCAGTTACTCGGGCCAGGGGGCAACCTATGGCTACACCTTC. It is translated as CARSYSGQGATYGYTF.

This clonotype was seen many times. The chain recombines TRBV2 with TRBJ1-1, with 10 bases fitting TRBD1. Germline V gene sequence: CDR1 SNHLY, CDR2 FYNNEI. The CDR3 is 17 amino acids. The junction had 10 bases not matched to a gene; V was cut back by 6 bases and J by 0 bases. As DNA, the CDR3 is TGTGCCAGCAGCTCCGGACAGGGGGGGTTTTTGAACACTGAAGCTTTCTTT. It translates to CASSSGQGGFLNTEAFF. Full variable domain (outside the CDR3, taken from reference TRBV2 and TRBJ1-1): EPEVTQTPSHQVTQMGQEVILRCVPISNHLYFYWYRQILGQKVEFLVSFYNNEISEKSEIFDDQFSVERPDGSNFTLKIRSTKLEDSAMYFCASSSGQGGFLNTEAFFGQGTRLTVV.

V gene TRBV28 combines with J gene TRBJ2-3; TRBD2 aligns across 10 bases. The length of the CDR3 is 14 residues. Trimming took 6 bases from V and 5 from J; bases not matched to a gene: 5. Germline assignment: CDR1 MDHEN and CDR2 SYDVKM. CDR3 in DNA: TGTGCCAGCAGCGTCCTAGCGGGAGAAGATACGCAGTATTTT. Its protein is CASSVLAGEDTQYF.

On this clonotype: At one of its ends the junction is not consistent with the germline gene, which may arise from a read error. This chain connects TRBV28 to TRBJ2-7; unclear D gene. CDR3 length: 11 amino acids. Germline V gene lookup returns CDR1 MDHEN and CDR2 SYDVKM. This chain's CDR3 is CASILESEQYF. For the CDR3, the DNA is TGTGCCAGCATTTTAGAGTCCGAGCAGTACTTC. Variable domain in full (rest from reference TRBV28 and TRBJ2-7): DVKVTQSSRYLVKRTGEKVFLECVQDMDHENMFWYRQDPGLGLRLIYFSYDVKMKEKGDIPEGYSVSREKKERFSLILESASTNQTSMYLCASILESEQYFGPGTRLTVT.

This clonotype appeared many times. V gene TRBV29-1 combines with J gene TRBJ2-5; tentatively, D is TRBD1 (5 bases). This CDR3 spans 12 amino acids. V was clipped by 4 bases and J by 5 bases, with 11 bases between them. Germline V gives CDR1 SQVTM, CDR2 ANQGSEA. The CDR3, as DNA: TGCAGCGTTGCAAGGGGTGGGGAGACCCAGTACTTC. This sequence encodes CSVARGGETQYF.

This clonotype was seen many times. The genes are TRBV4-1 and TRBJ1-5, with D possibly being TRBD1 (5 bases). The CDR3 length is 15 residues. The germline V gene encodes CDR1 MGHRA and CDR2 YSYEKL. Trimming took 3 bases from V and 0 from J, leaving 9 bases between them. The CDR3 region has the DNA TGCGCCAGCAGCCAGGTCAGGGATAGCAATCAGCCCCAGCATTTT. Its protein is CASSQVRDSNQPQHF.

CDR3 nucleotides: TGTGCCAGCAGCTTAGATGGCCAGAGGGGTACTGAAGCTTTCTTT. Translating gives CASSLDGQRGTEAFF. This sequence joins TRBV11-3 and TRBJ1-1; possibly TRBD1 for D (5 bases). The germline V gene has CDR1 SGHNT and CDR2 YENEEA. The CDR3 sequence is 15 residues long. The V and J ends lost 0 bases and 5 bases respectively, with 13 bases between them. The full variable domain, its missing parts supplied by reference TRBV11-3 and TRBJ1-1, is EAGVVQSPRYKIIEKKQPVAFWCNPISGHNTLYWYLQNLGQGPELLIRYENEEAVDDSQLPKDRFSAERLKGVDSTLKIQPAELGDSAVYLCASSLDGQRGTEAFFGQGTRLTVV.

This clonotype turned up a few times. The chain carries TRBV19 and TRBJ2-1, with 10 bases identical to TRBD2. V dropped 3 bases and J dropped 2; count of bases not matched to a gene: 10. This CDR3 region has 18 residues. Germline CDR1 LNHDA, CDR2 SQIVND (reference sequence). The CDR3 protein is CASSIGRVAGGTYNEQFF. CDR3 DNA: TGTGCCAGTAGTATTGGGCGGGTAGCGGGAGGTACCTACAATGAGCAGTTCTTC.

This sequence joins TRBV19 and TRBJ1-5; no clear D gene. Trimming pared 3 bases from V and 4 bases from J, leaving 7 bases between. Germline values: CDR1 LNHDA, CDR2 SQIVND (reference sequence). The CDR3 extends over 13 amino acids. The CDR3 protein is CASSIRENQPQHF. CDR3 in DNA: TGTGCCAGTAGTATTAGGGAAAATCAGCCCCAGCATTTT.

This clonotype was observed a handful of times. V and J are TRBV9 and TRBJ1-1, with D hard to call. Germline-derived CDR1 and CDR2 are SGDLS and YYNGEE. V lost 4 bases to trimming and J lost 2 bases, with 15 bases between them. This CDR3 has 15 amino acids. The CDR3 bases are TGTGCCAGCAGCTGGTCTCCTAACCCTAACACTGAAGCTTTCTTT. Translation: CASSWSPNPNTEAFF.

This rearrangement joins TRBV7-3 to TRBJ2-3, with 14 nucleotides matching TRBD2. Germline V lookup: CDR1 SGHTA, CDR2 FQGTGA. V gave up 5 bases and J gave up 1 base; unmatched junction bases: 8. The CDR3 sequence is 18 residues long. This CDR3 is CASSPGTSGSSGTDTQYF. The CDR3 DNA reads as TGTGCCAGCAGCCCAGGGACTAGCGGGAGTTCGGGCACAGATACGCAGTATTTT.

This clonotype has more than one count but fewer than ten. A single base separates this from a much larger clone, so it may be a read error. The missing conserved phenylalanine or tryptophan at the end of this CDR3 makes a read error likely. This rearrangement joins TRBV11-2 to TRBJ2-1; D uncertain. CDR3 length: 16 residues. Germline values: CDR1 SGHAT, CDR2 FQNNGV. V dropped 3 bases and J dropped 1 base, with 13 bases sitting between them. The CDR3, as DNA: TGTGCCAGCAGCTTTCGGCCGGACCGATCCTACAATGAGCAGTTCTCC. Translating gives CASSFRPDRSYNEQFS.

This clonotype showed up just a few times. CDR3 coding DNA: TGCAGTGCTAGAGATTTGGCTCAAGGACTCCCTTGGTACCAAGAGACCCAGTACTTC. Amino acid sequence: CSARDLAQGLPWYQETQYF. The chain joins TRBV20-1 to TRBJ2-5; tentative D call: TRBD2 (5 bases). The CDR3 length is 19 residues. Trimming took off 0 bases at V and 0 bases at J, with 23 bases between the two ends. The germline V gene has CDR1 DFQATT and CDR2 SNEGSKA (reference sequence).